This TCR beta chain was recovered during a study of molecular identifiers for immune sequencing clone quantification. Study background: Across replicate runs, RNA obtained from around 20,000 or 100,000 naive CD8 cells was divided into five, with four undergoing sequencing. Whole-study results and caveats: Investigators reportedly could detect spiked Jurkat TCR RNA from one cell among over 750,000 naive cells. Under 1% of molecules in naive cells, but over 99% of effector molecules, belonged to clones above 20 RNA copies.

Bulk TCR library preparation followed previously described methods with listed TCR primers. TCRdb processed the PCR reads anew with MiXCR; each CDR3 protein has one entry. This table has 600,000 to 650,000 distinct CDR3 sequences, 15% to 20% appearing once. This clonotype was recorded a few times. As yet, its antigen is unknown. The sequence was obtained from a human donor in good health. Some libraries in this study had Jurkat cell RNA spiked in. The specimen sequenced was naive CD8+ T cells from blood, with Jurkat cell RNA spiked in. Specified subset: FACS-sorted CD8+CD4-CCR7+CD45RA+ naive T cells.

The CDR3 coding sequence is TGTGCCAGTAGTACAGGGGCAAACGAGCAGTACTTC. Translation: CASSTGANEQYF. This chain joins TRBV19 and TRBJ2-7; D might be TRBD1 (6 bases). The CDR3 consists of 12 residues. V lost 4 bases, J lost 5 bases, and 9 bases lay in between. Germline CDR1 and CDR2: LNHDA and SQIVND (reference sequence).